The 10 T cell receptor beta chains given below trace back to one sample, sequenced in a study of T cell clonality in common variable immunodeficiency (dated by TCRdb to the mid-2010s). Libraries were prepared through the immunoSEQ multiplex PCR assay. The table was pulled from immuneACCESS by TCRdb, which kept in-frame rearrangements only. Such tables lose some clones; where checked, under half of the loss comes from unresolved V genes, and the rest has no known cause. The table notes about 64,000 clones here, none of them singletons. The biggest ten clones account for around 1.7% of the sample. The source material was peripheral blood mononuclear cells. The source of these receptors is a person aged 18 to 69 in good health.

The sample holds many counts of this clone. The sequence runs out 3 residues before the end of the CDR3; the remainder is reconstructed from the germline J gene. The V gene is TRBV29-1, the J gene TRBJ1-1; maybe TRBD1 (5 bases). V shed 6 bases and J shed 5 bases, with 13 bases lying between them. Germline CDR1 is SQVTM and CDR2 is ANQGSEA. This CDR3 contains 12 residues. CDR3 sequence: CSVGGISTEAFF. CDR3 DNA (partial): TGCAGCGTGGGGGGTATATCAACTGAA.

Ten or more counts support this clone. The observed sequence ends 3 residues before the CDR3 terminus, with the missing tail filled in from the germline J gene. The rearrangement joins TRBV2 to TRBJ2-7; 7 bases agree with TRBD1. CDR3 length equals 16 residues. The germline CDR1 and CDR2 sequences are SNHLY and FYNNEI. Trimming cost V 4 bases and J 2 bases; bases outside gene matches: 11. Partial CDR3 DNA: TGTGCCAGCAGTGTCACAAGGACAGGAGAGACCTACGAG. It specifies CASSVTRTGETYE. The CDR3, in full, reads CASSVTRTGETYEQYF. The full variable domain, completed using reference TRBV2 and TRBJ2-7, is EPEVTQTPSHQVTQMGQEVILRCVPISNHLYFYWYRQILGQKVEFLVSFYNNEISEKSEIFDDQFSVERPDGSNFTLKIRSTKLEDSAMYFCASSVTRTGETYEQYFGPGTRLTVT.

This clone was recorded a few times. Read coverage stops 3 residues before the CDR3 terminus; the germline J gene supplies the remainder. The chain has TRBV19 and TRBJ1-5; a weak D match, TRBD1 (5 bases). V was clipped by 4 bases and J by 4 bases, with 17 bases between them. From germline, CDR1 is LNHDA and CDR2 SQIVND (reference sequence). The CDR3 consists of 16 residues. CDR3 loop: CASSKVRVLVNQPQHF. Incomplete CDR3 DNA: TGTGCCAGTAGTAAGGTCAGGGTATTAGTGAATCAGCCC.

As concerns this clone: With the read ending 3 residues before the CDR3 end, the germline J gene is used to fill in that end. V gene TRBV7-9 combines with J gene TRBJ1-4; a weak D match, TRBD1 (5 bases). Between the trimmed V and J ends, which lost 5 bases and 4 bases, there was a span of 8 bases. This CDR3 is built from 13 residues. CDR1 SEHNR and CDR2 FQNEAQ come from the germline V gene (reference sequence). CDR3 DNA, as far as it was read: TGTGCCAGCAGCCCAGGGAGTAATGAAAAA. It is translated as CASSPGSNEK. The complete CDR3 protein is CASSPGSNEKLFF.

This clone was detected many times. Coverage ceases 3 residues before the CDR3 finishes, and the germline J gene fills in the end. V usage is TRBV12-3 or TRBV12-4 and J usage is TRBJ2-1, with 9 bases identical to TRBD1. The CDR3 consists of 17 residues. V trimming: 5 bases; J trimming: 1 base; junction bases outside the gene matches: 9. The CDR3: CASSIMSTGGSYNEQFF. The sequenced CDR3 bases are TGTGCCAGCAGTATTATGTCGACAGGGGGTTCCTACAATGAG.

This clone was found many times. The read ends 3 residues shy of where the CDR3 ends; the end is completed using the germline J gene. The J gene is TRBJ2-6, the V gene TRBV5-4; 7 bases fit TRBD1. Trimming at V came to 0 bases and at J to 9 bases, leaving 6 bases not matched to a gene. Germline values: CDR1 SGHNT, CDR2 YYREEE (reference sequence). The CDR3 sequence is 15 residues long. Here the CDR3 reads CASSLGDRKGNVLTF. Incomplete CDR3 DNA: TGTGCCAGCAGCTTGGGGGACAGAAAAGGCAACGTC.

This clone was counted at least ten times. The CDR3: CASSEGPDRAIYEQYF. The sequenced CDR3 bases are TGTGCCAGCAGTGAAGGCCCCGACAGAGCAATCTACGAG. V usage is TRBV6-1 and J usage is TRBJ2-7, with TRBD1 as a possible D gene (5 bases). The DNA ends 3 residues before the CDR3 does, and the rest of the CDR3 is filled in from the germline J gene. CDR3 length equals 16 residues. Deletions cut 1 base from V and 3 bases from J, with 16 bases between. Germline-derived CDR1 and CDR2 are MNHNS and SASEGT.

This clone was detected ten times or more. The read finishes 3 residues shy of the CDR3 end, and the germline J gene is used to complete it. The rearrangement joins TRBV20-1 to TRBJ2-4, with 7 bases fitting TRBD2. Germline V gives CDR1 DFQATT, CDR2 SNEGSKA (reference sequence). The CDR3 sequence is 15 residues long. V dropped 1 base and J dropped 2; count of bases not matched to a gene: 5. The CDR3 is CSARGLAGPKNIQYF. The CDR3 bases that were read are TGCAGTGCTAGAGGACTAGCCGGGCCCAAAAACATT.

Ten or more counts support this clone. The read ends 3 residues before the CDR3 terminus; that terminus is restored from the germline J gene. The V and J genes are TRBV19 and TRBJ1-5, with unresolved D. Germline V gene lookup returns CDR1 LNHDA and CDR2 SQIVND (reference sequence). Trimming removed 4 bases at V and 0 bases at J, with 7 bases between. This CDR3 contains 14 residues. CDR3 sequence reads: CASSSQDSNQPQHF. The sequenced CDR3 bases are TGTGCCAGTAGTAGTCAGGATAGCAATCAGCCC.

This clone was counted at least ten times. Incomplete CDR3 DNA: TGCAGTGCTCGAGCTTGGGACAAAGGCACAGATACG. Its translation: CSARAWDKGTDT. The whole CDR3 protein is CSARAWDKGTDTQYF. The chain has TRBV20-1 and TRBJ2-3; tentative D call: TRBD1 (6 bases). The CDR3 is cut off 3 residues early in the read; its end comes from the germline J gene. This CDR3 is 15 amino acids long. CDR1 is DFQATT and CDR2 is SNEGSKA in the germline V gene (reference sequence). Trimming removed 5 bases from V and 1 base from J, with 16 bases in between.